These 18 T cell receptor beta chains were all obtained from the same sample, sequenced in a study of human T cells and chemical hapten exposure. One entry per CDR3 protein results from TCRdb running MiXCR on the RACE reads. The sample has roughly 380,000 distinct CDR3 sequences, nearly 5% seen once. Indicated time point: patch test 1, 2 weeks after DPC sensitization. As for treatment: therapeutic diphenylcyclopropenone sensitization with weekly scalp DPC. Sequencing used whole blood, obtained in connection with sensitization to the hapten diphenylcyclopropenone (DPC). The receptors originated from a woman aged 50 to 60 with alopecia areata. Some clones in this sample may be carry-over from other donors' samples.

This rearrangement joins TRBV6-2 or TRBV6-3 to TRBJ2-3; weak D call: TRBD2 (6 bases). The CDR3 sequence is 17 residues long. CDR1 is MNHEY, CDR2 SVGEGT, per germline. V was cut by 0 bases and J by 2 bases, with 15 bases left in between. The CDR3 sequence is CASSYSRGGDFTDTQYF. For the CDR3, the DNA is TGTGCCAGCAGTTACTCGAGAGGAGGGGACTTCACAGATACGCAGTATTTT.

This clonotype has only a few counts. This chain uses TRBV2 with TRBJ1-5; unclear D gene. The V gene lost 8 bases and the J gene lost 5 bases, with 16 bases spanning the gap. The CDR3 extends over 14 amino acids. Per germline, CDR1 SNHLY and CDR2 FYNNEI. The CDR3 sequence is CASGYQSLDQPQHF. DNA of the CDR3: TGTGCCAGCGGATACCAATCCTTGGATCAGCCCCAGCATTTT.

A remark on this clonotype: This likely stems from a read error, as it lies one base from a far larger clone. The chain combines TRBV28 with TRBJ1-4; perhaps TRBD1 as D (6 bases). The germline gives CDR1 MDHEN, CDR2 SYDVKM. This CDR3 contains 12 residues. The CDR3 nucleotides are TGTGCCAGCAGTCCGGGGGCCGGGGAACTGTCTTTT. Its protein is CASSPGAGELSF.

This clonotype was seen many times. This chain joins TRBV12-3 or TRBV12-4 and TRBJ1-6, with 9 bases identical to TRBD1. Unmatched junction bases numbered 4, after V lost 6 bases and J lost 7 bases. The CDR3 runs to 14 residues. In DNA form, the CDR3 reads TGTGCCAGCAGAGAGGGACAGGGAAATTCACCCCTCCACTTT. As protein: CASREGQGNSPLHF.

This clonotype was recorded at least ten times. The V and J genes are TRBV29-1 and TRBJ1-1; TRBD1 matches at 7 bases. The germline gives CDR1 SQVTM, CDR2 ANQGSEA. This CDR3 is built from 13 residues. The trim removed 6 bases at V and 1 base at J, leaving 5 bases unmatched. The CDR3 nucleotides are TGCAGCGTGTCGGACAGGAAGAACACTGAAGCTTTCTTT. This sequence encodes CSVSDRKNTEAFF. The variable domain in full, with the rest retrieved from reference TRBV29-1 and TRBJ1-1, is SAVISQKPSRDICQRGTSLTIQCQVDSQVTMMFWYRQQPGQSLTLIATANQGSEATYESGFVIDKFPISRPNLTFSTLTVSNMSPEDSSIYLCSVSDRKNTEAFFGQGTRLTVV.

This clonotype occurred many times. The genes are TRBV7-2 and TRBJ1-3, with D perhaps matching TRBD1 (5 bases). The CDR3 runs 14 residues. The V gene lost 6 bases and the J gene lost 2 bases, with 11 bases spanning the gap. The germline gives CDR1 SGHTA, CDR2 FQGNSA. The DNA of the CDR3 is TGTGCCAGCAGGCCGGGGCAGCCTGGAAACACCATATATTTT. It translates to CASRPGQPGNTIYF.

V and J are TRBV7-3 and TRBJ2-2; D uncertain. The V gene's germline CDR1 is SGHTA and CDR2 FQGTGA. V lost 5 bases to trimming and J lost 7 bases, with 11 bases between them. This CDR3 contains 13 residues. The CDR3 region is CASSPPELGELFF. CDR3 coding DNA: TGTGCCAGCAGCCCCCCCGAACTCGGGGAGCTGTTTTTT.

The genes are TRBV7-6 and TRBJ1-3; 8 nucleotides agree with TRBD1. Germline CDR1 is SGHVS and CDR2 is FNYEAQ. The junction had 5 bases not matched to a gene; V was cut back by 5 bases and J by 2 bases. This CDR3 region has 15 residues. The CDR3 reads CASSPQTGAGNTIYF. The DNA for the CDR3 is TGTGCCAGCAGCCCACAGACAGGGGCTGGAAACACCATATATTTT.

This sequence joins TRBV12-3 or TRBV12-4 and TRBJ2-5, with D possibly being TRBD1 (5 bases). The CDR3 consists of 13 residues. Trimming cost V 6 bases and J 6 bases, with 14 bases left between them. CDR3 nucleotides: TGTGCCAGCAGCCCTGGACAATTCCAGACCCAGTACTTC. Its translation is CASSPGQFQTQYF.

Many counts were recorded for this clonotype. The chain combines TRBV5-1 with TRBJ2-1; the match to TRBD1 covers 8 bases. This CDR3 spans 14 amino acids. Per the germline V gene, CDR1 is SGHRS and CDR2 is YFSETQ. Trimming at V came to 2 bases and at J to 6 bases, leaving 4 bases not matched to a gene. DNA for the CDR3: TGCGCCAGCAGCTTAAGGACAGGGCGCAATGAGCAGTTCTTC. Its translation is CASSLRTGRNEQFF.

The chain employs TRBV6-6 and TRBJ1-5; 9 bases align to TRBD1. Trimming removed 6 bases from V and 7 bases from J; junction bases left unmatched: 10. Germline CDR1 and CDR2: MNHNY and SVGAGI (reference sequence). The CDR3 contains 15 residues. The CDR3 region is CASSGTGGPNQPQHF. The CDR3 coding sequence is TGTGCCAGCAGCGGCACAGGGGGCCCTAACCAGCCCCAGCATTTT.

This clonotype was observed a handful of times. This chain links TRBV9 with TRBJ1-1; 9 bases match TRBD1. Trimming took 3 bases from V and 0 from J; bases not matched to a gene: 6. Looked up from germline, CDR1 is SGDLS and CDR2 is YYNGEE. The length of the CDR3 is 16 residues. The CDR3 DNA follows: TGTGCCAGCAGCGCCCCGACAGGGGGTTTGAACACTGAAGCTTTCTTT. Its translation: CASSAPTGGLNTEAFF. The complete variable domain, with remaining parts taken from reference TRBV9 and TRBJ1-1, reads DSGVTQTPKHLITATGQRVTLRCSPRSGDLSVYWYQQSLDQGLQFLIQYYNGEERAKGNILERFSAQQFPDLHSELNLSSLELGDSALYFCASSAPTGGLNTEAFFGQGTRLTVV.

This clonotype has ten or more counts. This chain joins TRBV6-1 and TRBJ2-1; D is unclear. V shed 0 bases and J shed 10 bases, with 7 bases lying between them. Germline V lookup: CDR1 MNHNS, CDR2 SASEGT. The CDR3 is 12 residues long. CDR3 DNA sequence: TGTGCCAGCAGTGAAGCGAGCTGGGAGCAGTTCTTC. Translated: CASSEASWEQFF.

Many counts were recorded for this clonotype. The chain uses TRBV27 and TRBJ2-7, with D possibly called TRBD1 or TRBD2 (6 bases each). CDR3 size: 14 residues. V gave up 6 bases and J gave up 4 bases, with 16 bases separating them. Germline V gives CDR1 MNHEY, CDR2 SMNVEV (reference sequence). CDR3 region: CASSLGGQGYEQYF. DNA for the CDR3: TGTGCCAGCAGCTTAGGAGGGCAGGGGTACGAGCAGTACTTC.

This clonotype appeared many times. The chain combines TRBV28 with TRBJ1-2; D not certain. Germline assignment: CDR1 MDHEN and CDR2 SYDVKM. Trimming left V 6 bases short and J 8 bases short, with 13 bases between. The CDR3 totals 12 residues. The CDR3 loop is CASSPALGGYTF. Here the CDR3 DNA reads TGTGCCAGCAGCCCTGCTCTAGGAGGCTACACCTTC.

There are many counts of this clonotype. V usage is TRBV6-5 and J usage is TRBJ1-1, with unresolved D. Trimming shortened V by 10 bases and J by 1 base, and 16 bases separated the two germline ends. Germline values: CDR1 MNHEY, CDR2 SVGAGI. There are 14 residues in the CDR3. Here the CDR3 DNA reads TGTGCCACCGCGCAAAGGTTGGGGAACACTGAAGCTTTCTTT. Encoded protein: CATAQRLGNTEAFF.

This clonotype was picked up many times. This chain links TRBV10-3 with TRBJ1-5, with D perhaps TRBD1 (5 bases). The CDR3 consists of 13 residues. CDR1 is ENHRY, CDR2 SYGVKD, per germline. V dropped 5 bases and J dropped 5 bases, with 10 bases sitting between them. The chain's CDR3 is CAISPGGDQPQHF. For the CDR3, the DNA is TGTGCCATCAGTCCAGGAGGGGATCAGCCCCAGCATTTT.

This clonotype was seen ten or more times. The V gene is TRBV6-5, the J gene TRBJ1-1, with TRBD1 matching 7 bases. The V gene's germline CDR1 is MNHEY and CDR2 SVGAGI. This CDR3 is built from 17 residues. V gave up 0 bases and J gave up 4 bases; unmatched junction bases: 11. The CDR3 loop is CASSYSETGYSRTEAFF. In DNA form, the CDR3 reads TGTGCCAGCAGTTACTCCGAGACAGGGTATAGTCGCACTGAAGCTTTCTTT.